This T cell receptor beta chain was recorded in a study of blood T cells in healthy people across ages. Broader study findings: TCR beta diversity, measured per million T cells, fell in a roughly linear way with age. Investigators viewed diversity estimates from one million T cells as underestimates, the study reported.

For the second PCR, which ran for about 7 to 11 cycles, a sample-barcoded 5' primer and a J-beta primer mix were used. From each sample, at least 2.5 million paired-end reads containing CDR3 were obtained. TCRdb fed the 5' RACE reads into MiXCR, producing one record per CDR3 protein. The sample yields approximately 360,000 distinct CDR3 sequences, roughly half seen once. Per germline, CDR1 SGDLS and CDR2 YYNGEE. The CDR3 loop spans 15 amino acids. J gave up 11 bases and V 0 bases, and 11 bases lay outside the gene matches. This clonotype has only a few counts. Its antigen is unidentified. The individuals who served as donors were healthy Caucasians living in Russia, aged about 6 to 95.

The rearrangement links TRBV9 to TRBJ2-5; 9 nucleotides match TRBD1. This receptor was identified in a man aged 60-69 years in good health. The sequenced material came from blood. CDR3 in amino acids: CASSVAGTGQGEQYF. For the CDR3, the DNA is TGTGCCAGCAGCGTAGCCGGGACAGGGCAGGGGGAGCAGTACTTC.